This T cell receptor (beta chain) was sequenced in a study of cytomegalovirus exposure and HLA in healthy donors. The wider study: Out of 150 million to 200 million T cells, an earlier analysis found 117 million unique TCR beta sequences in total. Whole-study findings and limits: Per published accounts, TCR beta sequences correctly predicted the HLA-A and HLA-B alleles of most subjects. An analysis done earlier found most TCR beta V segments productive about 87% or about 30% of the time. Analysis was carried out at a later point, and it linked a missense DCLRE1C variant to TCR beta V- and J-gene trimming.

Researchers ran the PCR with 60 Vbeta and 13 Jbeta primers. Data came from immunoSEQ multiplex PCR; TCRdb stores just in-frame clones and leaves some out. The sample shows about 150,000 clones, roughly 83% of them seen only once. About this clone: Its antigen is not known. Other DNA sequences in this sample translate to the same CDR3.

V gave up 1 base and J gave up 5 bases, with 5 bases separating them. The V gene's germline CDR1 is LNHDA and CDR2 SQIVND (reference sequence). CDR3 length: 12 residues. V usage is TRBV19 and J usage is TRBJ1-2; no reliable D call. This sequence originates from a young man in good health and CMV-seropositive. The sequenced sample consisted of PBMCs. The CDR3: CASSIGEYGYTF. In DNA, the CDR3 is TGTGCCAGTAGTATAGGGGAGTATGGCTACACCTTC.